The present T cell receptor beta chain was sequenced within a study of vaccination and CD4 T cells after COVID-19. Study-level findings and limits: Among convalescent patients, a median 86.3% of reactive clones emerged only after vaccination.

CDR1 SGHTA and CDR2 FQGNSA come from the germline V gene. The germline V and J ends were trimmed by 4 bases and 1 base, with 10 bases remaining between them. The CDR3 length is 15 residues. This clonotype has just a few counts. The antigen remains undetermined. The sample's treatment: roughly 11-day PBMC culture with coronavirus spike peptide pools or control peptides (ViraFEST assay). Each well held around 2 million PBMCs in IL-2 (roughly 10 IU/ml) medium with approximately 9.4 ug/ml peptide pools. Fresh replacement IL-2 medium substituted for half the medium on days 3 and 7. Negative-selection isolation of CD4+ T cells was performed after around eleven days of culture. The Oncomine TCR Beta short-read assay sequenced DNA from cultured CD4+ T cells. TCRdb itself ran the PCR reads through MiXCR, one entry per CDR3 protein. The sample consists of approximately 20,000 distinct CDR3 sequences, more than 50% of them appearing once.

The sample consisted of CD4+ T cells from blood, cultured in vitro. The J gene is TRBJ2-2, the V gene TRBV7-2; the D is unclear. This TCR derives from a human donor who had recovered from COVID-19. The CDR3: CASSSRKGNTGELFF. The CDR3 nucleotides are TGTGCCAGCAGCTCCCGGAAGGGGAACACCGGGGAGCTGTTTTTT.